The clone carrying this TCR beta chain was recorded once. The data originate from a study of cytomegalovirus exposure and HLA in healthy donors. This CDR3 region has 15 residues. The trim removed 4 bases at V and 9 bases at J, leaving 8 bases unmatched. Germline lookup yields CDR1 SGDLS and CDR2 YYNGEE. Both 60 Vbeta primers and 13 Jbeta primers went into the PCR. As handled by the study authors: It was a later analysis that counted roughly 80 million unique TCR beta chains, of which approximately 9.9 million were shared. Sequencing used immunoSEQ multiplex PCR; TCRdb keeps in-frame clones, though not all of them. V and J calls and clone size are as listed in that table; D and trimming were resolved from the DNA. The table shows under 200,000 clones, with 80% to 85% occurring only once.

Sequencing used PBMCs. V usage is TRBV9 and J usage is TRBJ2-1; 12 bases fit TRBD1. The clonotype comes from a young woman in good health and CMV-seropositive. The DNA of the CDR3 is TGTGCCAGCAGCACCCCGGGACAGGGGGCCGGTGAGCAGTTCTTC. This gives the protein CASSTPGQGAGEQFF.